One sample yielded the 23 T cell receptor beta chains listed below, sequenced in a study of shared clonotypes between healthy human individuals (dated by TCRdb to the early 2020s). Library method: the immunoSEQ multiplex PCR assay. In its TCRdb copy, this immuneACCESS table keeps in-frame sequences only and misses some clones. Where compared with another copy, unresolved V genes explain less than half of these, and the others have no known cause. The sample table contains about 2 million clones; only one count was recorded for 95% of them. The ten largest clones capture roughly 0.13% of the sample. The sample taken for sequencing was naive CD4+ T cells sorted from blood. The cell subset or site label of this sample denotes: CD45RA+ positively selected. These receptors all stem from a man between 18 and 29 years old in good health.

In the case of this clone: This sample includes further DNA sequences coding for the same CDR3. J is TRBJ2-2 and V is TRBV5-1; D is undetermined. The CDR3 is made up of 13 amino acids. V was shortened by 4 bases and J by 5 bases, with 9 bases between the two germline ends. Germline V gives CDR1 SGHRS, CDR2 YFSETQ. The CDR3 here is CASSLTVTGELFF. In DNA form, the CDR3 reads TGCGCCAGCAGCCTTACAGTTACCGGGGAGCTGTTTTTT.

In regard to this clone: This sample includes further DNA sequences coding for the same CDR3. Here the CDR3 reads CASSPDRMNTEAFF. The CDR3 coding sequence is TGTGCCAGCTCACCGGACAGGATGAACACTGAAGCTTTCTTT. The chain is built from TRBV18 and TRBJ1-1, with TRBD1 identical over 7 bases. Looked up from germline, CDR1 is KGHSH and CDR2 is LQKENI. V was clipped by 3 bases and J by 0 bases; unmatched bases: 1. The CDR3 runs 14 residues.

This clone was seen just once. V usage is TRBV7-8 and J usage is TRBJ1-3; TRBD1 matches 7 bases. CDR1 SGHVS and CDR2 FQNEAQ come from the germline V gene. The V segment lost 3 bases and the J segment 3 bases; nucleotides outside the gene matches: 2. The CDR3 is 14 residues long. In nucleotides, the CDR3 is TGTGCCAGCAGCTTTGACAGGGTTGGAAACACCATATATTTT. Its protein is CASSFDRVGNTIYF.

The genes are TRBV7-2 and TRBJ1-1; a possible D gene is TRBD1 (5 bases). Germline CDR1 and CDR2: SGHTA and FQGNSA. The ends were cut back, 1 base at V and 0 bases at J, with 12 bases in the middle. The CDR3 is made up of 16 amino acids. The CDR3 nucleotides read TGTGCCAGCAGCTTAGGGTTGGGACGGATGAACACTGAAGCTTTCTTT. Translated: CASSLGLGRMNTEAFF.

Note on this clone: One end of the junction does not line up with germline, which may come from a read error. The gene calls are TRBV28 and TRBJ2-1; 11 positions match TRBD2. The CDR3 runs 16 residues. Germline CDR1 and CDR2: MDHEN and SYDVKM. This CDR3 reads CASGFPGTSGHNEQFF. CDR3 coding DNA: TGTGCCAGCGGTTTTCCCGGGACTAGCGGACACAATGAGCAGTTCTTC.

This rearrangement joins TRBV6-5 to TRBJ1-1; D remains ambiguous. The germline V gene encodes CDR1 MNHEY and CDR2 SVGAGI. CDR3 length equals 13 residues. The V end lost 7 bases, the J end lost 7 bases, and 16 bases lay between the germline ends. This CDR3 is CASNRSPSIEAFF. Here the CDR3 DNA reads TGTGCCAGCAACAGATCCCCTTCTATTGAAGCTTTCTTT.

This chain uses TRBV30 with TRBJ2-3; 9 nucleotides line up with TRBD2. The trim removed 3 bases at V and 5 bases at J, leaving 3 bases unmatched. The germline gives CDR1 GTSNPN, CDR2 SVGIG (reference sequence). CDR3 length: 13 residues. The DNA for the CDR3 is TGTGCCTGGAGAGGTAGCGGGGGAGATACGCAGTATTTT. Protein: CAWRGSGGDTQYF.

The CDR3 DNA reads TGTGCCAGCAGTGAAGGGGGACAGTACAATGAGCAGTTCTTC. It encodes CASSEGGQYNEQFF. V usage is TRBV25-1 and J usage is TRBJ2-1; the match to TRBD1 covers 7 bases. This CDR3 has 14 residues. Per germline, CDR1 MGHDK and CDR2 SYGVNS. The ends lost 2 bases at V and 4 bases at J; junction bases unmatched: 2.

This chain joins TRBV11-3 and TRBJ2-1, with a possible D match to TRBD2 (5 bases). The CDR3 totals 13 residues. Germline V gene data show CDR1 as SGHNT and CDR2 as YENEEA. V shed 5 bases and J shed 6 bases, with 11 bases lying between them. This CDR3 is CASSPHEGNEQFF. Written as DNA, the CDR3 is TGTGCCAGCAGCCCTCATGAGGGCAATGAGCAGTTCTTC.

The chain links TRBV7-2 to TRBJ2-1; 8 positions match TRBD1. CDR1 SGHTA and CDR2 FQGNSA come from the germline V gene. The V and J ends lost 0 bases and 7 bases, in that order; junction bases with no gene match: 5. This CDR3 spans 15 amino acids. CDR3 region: CASSLAGQGWNEQFF. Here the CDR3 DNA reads TGTGCCAGCAGCTTAGCCGGACAGGGTTGGAATGAGCAGTTCTTC.

CDR3 sequence: CASSERAGGTEAFF. Written as DNA, the CDR3 is TGTGCCAGCAGTGAACGGGCAGGAGGCACTGAAGCTTTCTTT. The rearrangement links TRBV2 to TRBJ1-1; D remains unclear. The CDR3 totals 14 residues. V lost 2 bases, J lost 4 bases, and 11 bases lay in between. Germline-derived CDR1 and CDR2 are SNHLY and FYNNEI.

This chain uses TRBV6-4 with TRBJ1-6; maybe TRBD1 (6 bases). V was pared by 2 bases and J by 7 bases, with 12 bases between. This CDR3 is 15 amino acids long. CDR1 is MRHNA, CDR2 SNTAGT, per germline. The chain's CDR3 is CASSDGGLGNSPLHF. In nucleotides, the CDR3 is TGTGCCAGCAGTGACGGGGGGCTCGGGAATTCACCCCTCCACTTT.

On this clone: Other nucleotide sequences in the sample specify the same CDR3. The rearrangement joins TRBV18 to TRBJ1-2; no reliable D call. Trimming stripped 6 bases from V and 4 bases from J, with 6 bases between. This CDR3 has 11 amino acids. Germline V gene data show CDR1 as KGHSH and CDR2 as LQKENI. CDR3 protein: CASSGGYGYTF. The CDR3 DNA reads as TGTGCCAGCTCTGGTGGCTATGGCTACACCTTC.

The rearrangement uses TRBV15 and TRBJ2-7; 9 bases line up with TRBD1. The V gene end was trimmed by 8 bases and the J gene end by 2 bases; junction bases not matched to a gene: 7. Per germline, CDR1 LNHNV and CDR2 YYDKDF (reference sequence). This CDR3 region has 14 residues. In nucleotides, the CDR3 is TGTGCCACCCGGGATACAGGGGGCCCCTACGAGCAGTACTTC. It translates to CATRDTGGPYEQYF.

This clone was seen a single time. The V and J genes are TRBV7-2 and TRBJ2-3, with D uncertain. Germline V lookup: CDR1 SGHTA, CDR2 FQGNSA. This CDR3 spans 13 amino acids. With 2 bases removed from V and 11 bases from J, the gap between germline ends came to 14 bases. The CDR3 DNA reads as TGTGCCAGCAGCTTAAAATCTCCCACGGGGCAGTATTTT. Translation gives CASSLKSPTGQYF.

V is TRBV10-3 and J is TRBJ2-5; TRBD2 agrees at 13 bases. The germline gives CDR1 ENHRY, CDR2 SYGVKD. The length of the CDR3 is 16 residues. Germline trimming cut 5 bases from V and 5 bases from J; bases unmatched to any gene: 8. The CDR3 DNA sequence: TGTGCCATCAGTTGGACTAGCGGGAGCGGGTTGGAGACCCAGTACTTC. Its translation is CAISWTSGSGLETQYF.

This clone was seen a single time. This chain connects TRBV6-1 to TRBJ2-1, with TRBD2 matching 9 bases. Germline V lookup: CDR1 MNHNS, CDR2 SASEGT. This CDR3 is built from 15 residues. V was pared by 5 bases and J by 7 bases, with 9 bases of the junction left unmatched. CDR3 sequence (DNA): TGTGCCAGCAGTCAGACTAGCGGTGAGGGAAATGAGCAGTTCTTC. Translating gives CASSQTSGEGNEQFF.

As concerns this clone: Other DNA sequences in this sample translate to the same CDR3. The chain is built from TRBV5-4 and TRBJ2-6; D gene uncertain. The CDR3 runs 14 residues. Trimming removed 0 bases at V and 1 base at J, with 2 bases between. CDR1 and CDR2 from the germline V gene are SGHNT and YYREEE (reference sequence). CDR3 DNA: TGTGCCAGCAGCTTGGCTTCTGGGGCCAACGTCCTGACTTTC. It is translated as CASSLASGANVLTF.

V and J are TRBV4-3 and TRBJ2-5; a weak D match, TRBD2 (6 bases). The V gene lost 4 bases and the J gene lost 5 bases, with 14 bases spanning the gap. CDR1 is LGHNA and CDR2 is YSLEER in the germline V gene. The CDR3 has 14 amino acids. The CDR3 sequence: CASSPLNGGETQYF. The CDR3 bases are TGCGCCAGCAGCCCCTTAAACGGGGGTGAGACCCAGTACTTC.

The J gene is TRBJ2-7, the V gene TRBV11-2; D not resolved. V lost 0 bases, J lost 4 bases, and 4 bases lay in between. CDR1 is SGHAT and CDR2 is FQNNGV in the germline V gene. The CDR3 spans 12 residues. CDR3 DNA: TGTGCCAGCAGCTTAGATACATACGAGCAGTACTTC. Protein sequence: CASSLDTYEQYF.

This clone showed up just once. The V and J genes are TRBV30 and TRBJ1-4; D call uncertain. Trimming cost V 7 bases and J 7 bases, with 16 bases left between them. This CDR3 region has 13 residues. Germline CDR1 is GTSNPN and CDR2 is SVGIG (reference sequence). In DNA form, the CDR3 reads TGTGCCTCTTCGACCTTAGACGGTGAAAAACTGTTTTTT. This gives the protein CASSTLDGEKLFF.

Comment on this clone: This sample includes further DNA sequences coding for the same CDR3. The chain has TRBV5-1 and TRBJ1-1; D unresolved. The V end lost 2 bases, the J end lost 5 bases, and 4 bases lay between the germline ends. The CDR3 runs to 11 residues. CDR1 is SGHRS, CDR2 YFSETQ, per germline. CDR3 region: CASSLNTEAFF. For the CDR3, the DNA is TGCGCCAGCAGCTTAAATACTGAAGCTTTCTTT.

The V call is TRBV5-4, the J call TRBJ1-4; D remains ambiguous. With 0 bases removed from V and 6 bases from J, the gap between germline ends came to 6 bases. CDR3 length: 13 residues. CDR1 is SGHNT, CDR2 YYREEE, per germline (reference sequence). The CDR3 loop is CASSLVSDEKLFF. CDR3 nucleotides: TGTGCCAGCAGCTTGGTGTCGGATGAAAAACTGTTTTTT.